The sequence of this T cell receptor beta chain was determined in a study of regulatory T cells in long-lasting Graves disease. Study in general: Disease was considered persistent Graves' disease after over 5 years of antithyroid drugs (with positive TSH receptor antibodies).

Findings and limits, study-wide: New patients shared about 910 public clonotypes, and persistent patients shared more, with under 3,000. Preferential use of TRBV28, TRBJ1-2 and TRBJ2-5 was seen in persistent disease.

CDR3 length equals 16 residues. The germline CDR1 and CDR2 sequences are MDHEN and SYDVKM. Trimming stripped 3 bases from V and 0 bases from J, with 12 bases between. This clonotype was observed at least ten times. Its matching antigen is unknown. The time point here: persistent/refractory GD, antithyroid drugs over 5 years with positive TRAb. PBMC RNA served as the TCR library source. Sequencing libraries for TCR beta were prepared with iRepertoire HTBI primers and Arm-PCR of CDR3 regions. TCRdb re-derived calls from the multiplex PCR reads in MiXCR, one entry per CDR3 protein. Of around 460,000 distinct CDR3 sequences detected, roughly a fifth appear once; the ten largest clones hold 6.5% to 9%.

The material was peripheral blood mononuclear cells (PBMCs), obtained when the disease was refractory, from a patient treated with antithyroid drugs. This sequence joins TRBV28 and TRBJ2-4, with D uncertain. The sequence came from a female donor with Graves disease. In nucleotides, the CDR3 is TGTGCCAGCAGTTTCGTGACCGGAGTAGCCAAAAACATTCAGTACTTC. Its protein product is CASSFVTGVAKNIQYF.